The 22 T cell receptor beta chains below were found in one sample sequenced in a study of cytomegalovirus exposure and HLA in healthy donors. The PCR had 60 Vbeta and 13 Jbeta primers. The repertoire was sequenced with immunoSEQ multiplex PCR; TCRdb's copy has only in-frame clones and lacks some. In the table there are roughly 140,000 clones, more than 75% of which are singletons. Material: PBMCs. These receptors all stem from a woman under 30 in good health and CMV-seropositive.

The CDR3 DNA reads as TGTGCCAGCAGCTTACCCCAGGGGCTTGGAAGCACTGAAGCTTTCTTT. Protein sequence: CASSLPQGLGSTEAFF. The gene calls are TRBV7-6 and TRBJ1-1; a possible D gene is TRBD1 (6 bases). The V end was cut by 2 bases, the J end by 4 bases, with 17 bases between. Germline CDR1 is SGHVS and CDR2 is FNYEAQ. CDR3 length: 16 residues.

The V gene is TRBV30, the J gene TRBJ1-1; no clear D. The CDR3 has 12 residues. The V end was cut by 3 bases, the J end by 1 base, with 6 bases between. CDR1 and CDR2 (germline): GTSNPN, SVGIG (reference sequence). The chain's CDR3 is CAWRRGNTEAFF. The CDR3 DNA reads TGTGCCTGGAGACGGGGGAACACTGAAGCTTTCTTT.

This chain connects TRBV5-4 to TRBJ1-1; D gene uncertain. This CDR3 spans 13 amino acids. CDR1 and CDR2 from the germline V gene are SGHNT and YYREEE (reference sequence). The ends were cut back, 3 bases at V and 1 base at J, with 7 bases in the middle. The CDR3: CASSSPGNTEAFF. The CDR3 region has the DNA TGTGCCAGCAGCTCCCCAGGGAACACTGAAGCTTTCTTT.

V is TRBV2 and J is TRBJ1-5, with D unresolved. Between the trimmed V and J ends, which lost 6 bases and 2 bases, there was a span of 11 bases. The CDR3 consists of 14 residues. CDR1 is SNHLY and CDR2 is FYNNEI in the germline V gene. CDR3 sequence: CASSAWLGNQPQHF. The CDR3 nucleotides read TGTGCCAGCAGCGCTTGGCTAGGCAATCAGCCCCAGCATTTT.

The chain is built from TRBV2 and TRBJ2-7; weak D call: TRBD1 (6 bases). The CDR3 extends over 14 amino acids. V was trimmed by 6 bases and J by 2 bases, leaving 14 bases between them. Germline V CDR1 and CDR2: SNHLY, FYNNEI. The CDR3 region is CASSRQAGPYEQYF. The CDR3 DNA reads TGTGCCAGCAGCAGACAGGCCGGCCCCTACGAGCAGTACTTC.

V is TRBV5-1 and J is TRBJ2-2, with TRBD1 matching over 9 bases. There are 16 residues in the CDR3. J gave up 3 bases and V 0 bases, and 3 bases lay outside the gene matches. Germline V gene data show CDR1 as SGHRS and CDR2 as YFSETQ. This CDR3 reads CASSLAGTGHTGELFF. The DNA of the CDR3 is TGCGCCAGCAGCTTGGCTGGGACAGGGCACACCGGGGAGCTGTTTTTT.

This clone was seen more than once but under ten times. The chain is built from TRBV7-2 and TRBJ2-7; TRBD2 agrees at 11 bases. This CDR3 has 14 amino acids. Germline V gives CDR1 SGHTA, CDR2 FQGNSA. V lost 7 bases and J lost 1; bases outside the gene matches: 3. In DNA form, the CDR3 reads TGTGCCAGCACCAGGACTAGCGGGTCCTACGAGCAGTACTTC. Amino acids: CASTRTSGSYEQYF. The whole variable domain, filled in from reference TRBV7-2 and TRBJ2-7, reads GAGVSQSPSNKVTEKGKDVELRCDPISGHTALYWYRQSLGQGLEFLIYFQGNSAPDKSGLPSDRFSAERTGGSVSTLTIQRTQQEDSAVYLCASTRTSGSYEQYFGPGTRLTVT.

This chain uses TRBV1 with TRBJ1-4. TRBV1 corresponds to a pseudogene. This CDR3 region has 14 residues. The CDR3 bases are TGCACCAGCAGCCCAGAGAGCCATAATGAAAAACTGTTTTTT. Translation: CTSSPESHNEKLFF.

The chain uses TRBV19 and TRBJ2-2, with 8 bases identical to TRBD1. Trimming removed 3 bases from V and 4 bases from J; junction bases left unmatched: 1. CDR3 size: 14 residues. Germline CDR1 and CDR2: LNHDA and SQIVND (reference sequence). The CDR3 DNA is TGTGCCAGTAGTATTACAGGGGGCACCGGGGAGCTGTTTTTT. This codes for CASSITGGTGELFF. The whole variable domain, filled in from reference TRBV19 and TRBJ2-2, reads DGGITQSPKYLFRKEGQNVTLSCEQNLNHDAMYWYRQDPGQGLRLIYYSQIVNDFQKGDIAEGYSVSREKKESFPLTVTSAQKNPTAFYLCASSITGGTGELFFGEGSRLTVL.

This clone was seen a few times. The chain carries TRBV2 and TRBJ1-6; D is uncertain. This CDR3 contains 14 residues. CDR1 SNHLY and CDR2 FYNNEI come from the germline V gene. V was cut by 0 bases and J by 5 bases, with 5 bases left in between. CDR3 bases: TGTGCCAGCAGTGAAGCAGCGAATAATTCACCCCTCCACTTT. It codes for CASSEAANNSPLHF.

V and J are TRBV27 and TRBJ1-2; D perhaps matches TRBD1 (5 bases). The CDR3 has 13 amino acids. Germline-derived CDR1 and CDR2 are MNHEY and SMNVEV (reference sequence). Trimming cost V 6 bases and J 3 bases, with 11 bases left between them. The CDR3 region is CASSFDRYYGYTF. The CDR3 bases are TGTGCCAGCAGCTTCGACAGATACTATGGCTACACCTTC.

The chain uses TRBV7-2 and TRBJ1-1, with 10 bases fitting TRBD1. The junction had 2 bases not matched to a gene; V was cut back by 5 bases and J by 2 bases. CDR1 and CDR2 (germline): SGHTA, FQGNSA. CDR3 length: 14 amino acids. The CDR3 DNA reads TGTGCCAGCAGCCGACAGGGGGCAAACACTGAAGCTTTCTTT. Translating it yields CASSRQGANTEAFF.

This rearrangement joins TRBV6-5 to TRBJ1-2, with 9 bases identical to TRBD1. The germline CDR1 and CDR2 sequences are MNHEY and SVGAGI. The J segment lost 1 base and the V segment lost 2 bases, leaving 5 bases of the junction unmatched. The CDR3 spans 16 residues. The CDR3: CASSYTGQGNNYGYTF. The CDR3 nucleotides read TGTGCCAGCAGTTACACTGGACAGGGGAATAACTATGGCTACACCTTC.

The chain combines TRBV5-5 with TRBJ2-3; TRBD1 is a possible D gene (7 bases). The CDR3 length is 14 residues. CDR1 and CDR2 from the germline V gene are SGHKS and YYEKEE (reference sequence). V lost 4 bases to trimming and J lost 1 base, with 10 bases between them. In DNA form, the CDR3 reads TGTGCCAGCAGCGGGGGGACAGGCACAGATACGCAGTATTTT. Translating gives CASSGGTGTDTQYF.

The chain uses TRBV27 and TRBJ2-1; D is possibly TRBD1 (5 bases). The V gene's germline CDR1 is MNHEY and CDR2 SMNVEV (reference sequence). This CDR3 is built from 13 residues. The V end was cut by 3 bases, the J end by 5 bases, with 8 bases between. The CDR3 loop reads CASSLGRDNEQFF. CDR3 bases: TGTGCCAGCAGTTTGGGCAGGGACAATGAGCAGTTCTTC.

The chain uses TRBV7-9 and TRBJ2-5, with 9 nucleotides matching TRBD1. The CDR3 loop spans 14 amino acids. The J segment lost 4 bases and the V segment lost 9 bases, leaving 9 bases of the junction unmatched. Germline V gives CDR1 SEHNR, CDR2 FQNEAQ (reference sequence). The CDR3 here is CARRDRERGETQYF. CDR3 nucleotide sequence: TGTGCCAGGCGGGACAGGGAGAGGGGAGAGACCCAGTACTTC. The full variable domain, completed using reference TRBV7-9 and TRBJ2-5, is DTGVSQNPRHKITKRGQNVTFRCDPISEHNRLYWYRQTLGQGPEFLTYFQNEAQLEKSRLLSDRFSAERPKGSFSTLEIQRTEQGDSAMYLCARRDRERGETQYFGPGTRLLVL.

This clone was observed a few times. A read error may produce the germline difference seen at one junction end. CDR3 protein: CSSSRGGGELFF. In DNA form, the CDR3 reads TGTTCCAGCAGCCGAGGGGGCGGGGAGCTGTTTTTT. V gene TRBV7-9 combines with J gene TRBJ2-2; D possibly corresponds to TRBD1 (6 bases). The germline V gene encodes CDR1 SEHNR and CDR2 FQNEAQ (reference sequence). The CDR3 runs to 12 residues.

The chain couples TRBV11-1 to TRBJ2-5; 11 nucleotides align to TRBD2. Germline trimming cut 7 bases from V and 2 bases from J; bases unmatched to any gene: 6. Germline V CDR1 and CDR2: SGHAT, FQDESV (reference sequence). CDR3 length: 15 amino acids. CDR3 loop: CASTPGTSGQETQYF. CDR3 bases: TGTGCCAGCACCCCAGGGACTAGCGGACAAGAGACCCAGTACTTC.

The CDR3 sequence: CASTQGGNIFF. The CDR3 bases are TGTGCCAGCACCCAAGGGGGCAATATATTTTTT. The chain couples TRBV28 to TRBJ1-4; TRBD1 matches at 7 bases. Germline CDR1 reads MDHEN; CDR2 reads SYDVKM. Germline trimming cut 7 bases from V and 17 bases from J; bases unmatched to any gene: 10. This CDR3 is built from 11 residues.

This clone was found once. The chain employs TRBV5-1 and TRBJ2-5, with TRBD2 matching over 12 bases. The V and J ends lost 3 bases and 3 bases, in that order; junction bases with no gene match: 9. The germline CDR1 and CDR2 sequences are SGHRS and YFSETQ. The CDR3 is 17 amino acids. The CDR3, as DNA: TGCGCCAGCAGCTCGGCCCTAGGACTAGCGGGAAAAGAGACCCAGTACTTC. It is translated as CASSSALGLAGKETQYF.

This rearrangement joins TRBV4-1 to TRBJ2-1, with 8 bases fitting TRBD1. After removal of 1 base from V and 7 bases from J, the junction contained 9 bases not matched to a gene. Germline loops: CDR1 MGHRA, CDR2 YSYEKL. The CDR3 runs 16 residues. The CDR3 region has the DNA TGCGCCAGCAGCCAAGTCGGCAGGGGGCGAAGGAATGAGCAGTTCTTC. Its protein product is CASSQVGRGRRNEQFF.

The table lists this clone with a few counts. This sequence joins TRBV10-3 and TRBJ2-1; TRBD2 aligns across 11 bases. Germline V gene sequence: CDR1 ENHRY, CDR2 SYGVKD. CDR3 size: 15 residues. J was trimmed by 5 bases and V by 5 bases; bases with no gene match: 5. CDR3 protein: CAISPLAGENNEQFF. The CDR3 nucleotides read TGTGCCATCAGTCCACTAGCGGGGGAGAACAATGAGCAGTTCTTC.